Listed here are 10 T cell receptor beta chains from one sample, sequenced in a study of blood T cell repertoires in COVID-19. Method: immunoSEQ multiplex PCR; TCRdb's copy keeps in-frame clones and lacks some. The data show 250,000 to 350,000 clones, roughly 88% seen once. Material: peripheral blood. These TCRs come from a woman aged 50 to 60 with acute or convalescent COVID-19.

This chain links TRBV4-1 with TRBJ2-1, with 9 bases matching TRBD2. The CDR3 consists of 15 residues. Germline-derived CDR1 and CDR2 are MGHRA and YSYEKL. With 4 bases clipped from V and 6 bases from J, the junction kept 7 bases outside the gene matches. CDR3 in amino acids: CASSPSGRPANEQFF. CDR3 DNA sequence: TGCGCCAGCAGCCCCAGCGGGAGGCCTGCCAATGAGCAGTTCTTC.

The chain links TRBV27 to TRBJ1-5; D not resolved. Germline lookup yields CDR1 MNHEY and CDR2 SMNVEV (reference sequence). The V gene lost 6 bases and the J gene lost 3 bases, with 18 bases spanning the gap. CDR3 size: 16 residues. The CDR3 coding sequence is TGTGCCAGCAGGGTTTCCCCTAGCAGAGACAATCAGCCCCAGCATTTT. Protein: CASRVSPSRDNQPQHF.

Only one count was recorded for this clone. Here the CDR3 reads CASRGSGLSYEQYF. The CDR3 DNA sequence: TGTGCCAGCAGGGGTAGCGGGCTCTCCTACGAGCAGTACTTC. The rearrangement links TRBV6-5 to TRBJ2-7; 7 bases are shared with TRBD2. The CDR3 covers 14 residues. The germline V gene has CDR1 MNHEY and CDR2 SVGAGI. The V and J ends lost 6 bases and 0 bases, in that order; junction bases with no gene match: 5.

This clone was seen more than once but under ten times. CDR3 coding DNA: TGCAGCGTACCCACGGACAGGAGCTCCTACAATGAGCAGTTCTTC. Its translation: CSVPTDRSSYNEQFF. The V gene is TRBV29-1, the J gene TRBJ2-1, with 7 bases identical to TRBD1. V lost 6 bases, J lost 0 bases, and 8 bases stayed unmatched. Germline CDR1 SQVTM, CDR2 ANQGSEA. CDR3 length: 15 amino acids.

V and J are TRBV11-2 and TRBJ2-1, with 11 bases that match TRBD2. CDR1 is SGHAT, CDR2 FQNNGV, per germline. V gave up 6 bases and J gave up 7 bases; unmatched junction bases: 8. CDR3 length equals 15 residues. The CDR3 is CASRPTSGSGNEQFF. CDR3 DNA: TGTGCCAGCAGGCCTACTAGCGGGAGTGGGAATGAGCAGTTCTTC.

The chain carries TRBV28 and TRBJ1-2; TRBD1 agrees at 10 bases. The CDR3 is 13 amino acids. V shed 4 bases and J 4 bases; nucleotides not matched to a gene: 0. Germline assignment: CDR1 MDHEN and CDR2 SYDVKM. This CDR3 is CASSWTGGYGYTF. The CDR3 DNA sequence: TGTGCCAGCAGTTGGACAGGGGGCTATGGCTACACCTTC.

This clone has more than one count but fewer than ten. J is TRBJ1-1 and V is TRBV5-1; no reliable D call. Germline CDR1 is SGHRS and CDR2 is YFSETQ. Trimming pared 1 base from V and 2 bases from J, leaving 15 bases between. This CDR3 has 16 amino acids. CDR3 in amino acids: CASSLRPQDSNTEAFF. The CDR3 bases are TGCGCCAGCAGCTTGCGGCCCCAGGACTCCAACACTGAAGCTTTCTTT.

The CDR3 sequence: CASSPGQNYGYTF. The CDR3 nucleotides read TGTGCCAGCAGCCCCGGACAGAACTATGGCTACACCTTC. The chain recombines TRBV7-9 with TRBJ1-2, with D tentatively TRBD1 (6 bases). CDR1 is SEHNR and CDR2 is FQNEAQ in the germline V gene (reference sequence). Between the trimmed V and J ends, which lost 5 bases and 2 bases, there was a span of 9 bases. The CDR3 is 13 amino acids.

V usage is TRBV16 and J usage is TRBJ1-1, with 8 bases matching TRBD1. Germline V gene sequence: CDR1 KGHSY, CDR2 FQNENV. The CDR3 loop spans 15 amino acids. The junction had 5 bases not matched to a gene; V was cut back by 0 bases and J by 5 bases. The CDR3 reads CASSQSRQGATEAFF. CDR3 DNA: TGTGCCAGCAGCCAATCGCGGCAGGGGGCTACTGAAGCTTTCTTT.

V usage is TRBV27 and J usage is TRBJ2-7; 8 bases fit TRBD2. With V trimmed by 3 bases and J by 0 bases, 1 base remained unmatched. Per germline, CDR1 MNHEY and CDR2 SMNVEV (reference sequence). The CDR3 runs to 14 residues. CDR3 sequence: CASSFSGNSYEQYF. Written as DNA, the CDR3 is TGTGCCAGCAGTTTTAGCGGGAACTCCTACGAGCAGTACTTC.